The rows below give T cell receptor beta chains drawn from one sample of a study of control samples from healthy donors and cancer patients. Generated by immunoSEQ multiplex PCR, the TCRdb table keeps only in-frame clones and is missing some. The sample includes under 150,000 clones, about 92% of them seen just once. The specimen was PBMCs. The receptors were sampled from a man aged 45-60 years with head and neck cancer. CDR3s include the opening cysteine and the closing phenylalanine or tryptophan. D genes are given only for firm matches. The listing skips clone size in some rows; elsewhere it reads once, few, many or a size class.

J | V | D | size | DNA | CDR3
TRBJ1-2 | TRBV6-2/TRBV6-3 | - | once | TGTGCCAGCAGTTCGACCCAGCCAGAGGGCTACACCTTC | CASSSTQPEGYTF
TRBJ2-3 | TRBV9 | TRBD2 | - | TGTGCCAGCAGCGTTGGAGCGGGGGGGGGCACAGATACGCAGTATTTT | CASSVGAGGGTDTQYF
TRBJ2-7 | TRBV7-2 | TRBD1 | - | TGTGCCAGCAGCTTGTGGGACAGGGCGGACTCCTACGAGCAGTACTTC | CASSLWDRADSYEQYF
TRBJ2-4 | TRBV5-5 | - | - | TGTGCCAGCAGCTCCCCCGCGGCCACGGAGATTCAGTACTTC | CASSSPAATEIQYF
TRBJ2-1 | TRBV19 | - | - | TGTGCCAGTAGTATTGGACTAGCAGGGGGTAATGAGCAGTTCTTC | CASSIGLAGGNEQFF
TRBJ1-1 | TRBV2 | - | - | TGTGCCAGCAGTGCTTGGAAAATGGTGAACACTGAAGCTTTCTTT | CASSAWKMVNTEAFF
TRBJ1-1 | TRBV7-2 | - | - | TGTGCCAGCAGCCCGTGGGGGAAGGGGAACACTGAAGCTTTCTTT | CASSPWGKGNTEAFF
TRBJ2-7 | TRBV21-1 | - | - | TGTGCCAGCAGCAGAACCGGGACAGGGTCATCAACTCCTTCCTACGAGCAGTACTTC | CASSRTGTGSSTPSYEQYF
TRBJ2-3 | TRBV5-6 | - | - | TGTGCCAGCAGCTTGAGGGGCACAGATACGCAGTATTTT | CASSLRGTDTQYF
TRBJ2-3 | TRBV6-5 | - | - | TGTGCCAGCAGTTACACGAGGCCCACAGATACGCAGTATTTT | CASSYTRPTDTQYF
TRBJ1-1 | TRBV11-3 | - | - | TGTGCCAGCAGCTTAGCAGGGAACACTGAAGCTTTCTTT | CASSLAGNTEAFF
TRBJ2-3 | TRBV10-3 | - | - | TGTGCCATCAGACTGGGGCGGGGGCTCGATACGCAGTATTTT | CAIRLGRGLDTQYF
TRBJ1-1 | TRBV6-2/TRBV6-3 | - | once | TGTGCCAGCAGTTACTTGACAGGAGGAGGCACTGAAGCTTTCTTT | CASSYLTGGGTEAFF
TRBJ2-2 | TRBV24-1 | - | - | TGTGCCACCGGGACAGGGACTAGGAGCGGGGAGCTGTTTTTT | CATGTGTRSGELFF
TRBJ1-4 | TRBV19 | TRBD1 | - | TGTGCGACGAGCCGAGGGGGCTTTATGGGGGATGAAAAACTGTTTTTT | CATSRGGFMGDEKLFF
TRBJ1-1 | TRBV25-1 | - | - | TGTGCCAGCAAATTTGGGGGCGCCACTGAAGCTTTCTTT | CASKFGGATEAFF
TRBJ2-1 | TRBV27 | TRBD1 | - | TGTGCCAGCAGTTTGTTTCCCTCCGGGACAGGCTCCTACAATGAGCAGTTCTTC | CASSLFPSGTGSYNEQFF
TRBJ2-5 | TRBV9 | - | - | TGTGCCAGCAGCGTATCCTGGGGCGCGCGACGAGAGACCCAGTACTTC | CASSVSWGARRETQYF
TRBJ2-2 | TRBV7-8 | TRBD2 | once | TGTGCCAGCAGCGTGGTCGCGGGGGGGGCCAACACCGGGGAGCTGTTTTTT | CASSVVAGGANTGELFF
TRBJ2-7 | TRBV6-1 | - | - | TGTGCCAGCAGTGAAGAACTAGGGGCCTACGAGCAGTACTTC | CASSEELGAYEQYF
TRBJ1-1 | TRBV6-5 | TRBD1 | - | TGTGCCAGCAGTACAGGGGGCACTGAAGCTTTCTTT | CASSTGGTEAFF
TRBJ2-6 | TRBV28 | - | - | TGTGCCAGCAGGGGGCGTGGTGGGGCCAACGTCCTGACTTTC | CASRGRGGANVLTF
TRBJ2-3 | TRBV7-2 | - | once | TGTGCCAGCAGCTCTAGGGATACGCAGTATTTT | CASSSRDTQYF
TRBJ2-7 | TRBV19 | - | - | TGTGCCAGTAGTATAAACAGGGCCCACGAGCAGTACTTC | CASSINRAHEQYF
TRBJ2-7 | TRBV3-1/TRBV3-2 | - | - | TGTGCCAGCAGCCAAGGGCCGGGAACCAACTACGAGCAGTACTTC | CASSQGPGTNYEQYF
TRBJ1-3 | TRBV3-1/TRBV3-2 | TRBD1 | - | TGTGCCAGCAGCCGAGGGACAGACGGAAACACCATATATTTT | CASSRGTDGNTIYF
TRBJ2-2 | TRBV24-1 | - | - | TGTGCCACCAGTGATTTTCGGGACACCATATACACCGGGGAGCTGTTTTTT | CATSDFRDTIYTGELFF
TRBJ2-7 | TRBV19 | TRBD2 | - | TGTGCCAGTAGTATGGGACTAGCGGGGGCGTACGAGCAGTACTTC | CASSMGLAGAYEQYF
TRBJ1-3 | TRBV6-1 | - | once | TGTGCCAGCAGTGAAGCGCTTGGGACTGGAAACACCATATATTTT | CASSEALGTGNTIYF
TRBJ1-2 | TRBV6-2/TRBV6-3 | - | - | TGTGCCAGCAGTCAATACCCTACAGGCGCCTATGGCTACACCTTC | CASSQYPTGAYGYTF
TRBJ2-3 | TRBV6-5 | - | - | TGTGCCAGCAGTCCTGGACTAAGCACAGATACGCAGTATTTT | CASSPGLSTDTQYF
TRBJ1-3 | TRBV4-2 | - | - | TGTGCCAGCAGCCAAGCCTCCGGCCGCGCCTCTGGAAACACCATATATTTT | CASSQASGRASGNTIYF
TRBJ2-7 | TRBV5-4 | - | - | TGTGCCAGCAGCTTCGGGGCCCTCGGGTACGAGCAGTACTTC | CASSFGALGYEQYF
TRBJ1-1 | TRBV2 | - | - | TGTGCCAGCAGTGATTGGGCAACAGGATTTGTTGAAGCTTTCTTT | CASSDWATGFVEAFF
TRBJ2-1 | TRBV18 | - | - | TGTGCCAGCTCACCATTCACGAATAGCGGAGACAATGAGCAGTTCTTC | CASSPFTNSGDNEQFF
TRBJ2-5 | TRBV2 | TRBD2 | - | TGTGCCAGCAGGAGGGGTAGCGGGGGGGCAGAGACCCAGTACTTC | CASRRGSGGAETQYF
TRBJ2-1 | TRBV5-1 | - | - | TGCGCCAGCAGCTTGGACGACTACAATGAGCAGTTCTTC | CASSLDDYNEQFF
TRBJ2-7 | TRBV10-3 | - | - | TGTGCCATCAGTGGGAGGGAACAGGGACCCTACGAGCAGTACTTC | CAISGREQGPYEQYF
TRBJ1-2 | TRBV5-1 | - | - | TGCGCCAGCAGCGCCGCCCACTATGGCTACACCTTC | CASSAAHYGYTF
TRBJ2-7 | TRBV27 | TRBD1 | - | TGTGCCAGCAGTCTCCCCGGGACAGGGCTTCGGGAGCAGTACTTC | CASSLPGTGLREQYF
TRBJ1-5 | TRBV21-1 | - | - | TGTGCCAGCAGCACCCAGGGACATTATAGCAATCAGCCCCAGCATTTT | CASSTQGHYSNQPQHF
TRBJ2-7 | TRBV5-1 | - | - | TGCGCCAGCAGCTTGGGAGGGGGGACCTTCTACGAGCAGTACTTC | CASSLGGGTFYEQYF
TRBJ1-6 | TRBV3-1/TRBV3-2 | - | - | TGTGCCAGCAGGCAGACTCTCTATAATTCACCCCTCCACTTT | CASRQTLYNSPLHF
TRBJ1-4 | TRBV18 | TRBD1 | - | TGTGCCAGCTCAACGGACAGGAGGAACACTGGGGGGGAAAAACTGTTTTTT | CASSTDRRNTGGEKLFF
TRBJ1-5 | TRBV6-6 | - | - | TGTGCCAGCAGTTACATGACCACCTATAGCAATCAGCCCCAGCATTTT | CASSYMTTYSNQPQHF
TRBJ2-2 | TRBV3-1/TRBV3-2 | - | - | TGTGCCAGCAGCCATGCCGGACAGTCGACGGCCGGGGAGCTGTTTTTT | CASSHAGQSTAGELFF
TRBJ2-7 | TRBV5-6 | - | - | TGTGCCAGCAGCCTCGGATACAGGGCTAGCTCCTACGAGCAGTACTTC | CASSLGYRASSYEQYF
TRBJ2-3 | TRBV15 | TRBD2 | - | TGTGCCACCAGCAGAGAATATAGCGGGGGGGCGGGCACAGATACGCAGTATTTT | CATSREYSGGAGTDTQYF
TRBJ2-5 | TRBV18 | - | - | TGTGCCAGCTCACCGATGGAAGAGACCCAGTACTTC | CASSPMEETQYF
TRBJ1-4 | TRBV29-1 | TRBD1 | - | TGCAGCGCCAGGGACAGGCCCCTCGACGAAAAACTGTTTTTT | CSARDRPLDEKLFF
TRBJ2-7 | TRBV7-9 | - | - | TGTGCCACCGACCCACCGGACTGGTCCGAGCAGTACTTC | CATDPPDWSEQYF
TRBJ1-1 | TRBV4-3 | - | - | TGCGCCAGCAGACAGGACACTGAAGCTTTCTTT | CASRQDTEAFF
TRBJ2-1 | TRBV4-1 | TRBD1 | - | TGCGCCAGCAGCCAGGCCGGGACAGGGCAGTTTGGTGAGCAGTTCTTC | CASSQAGTGQFGEQFF
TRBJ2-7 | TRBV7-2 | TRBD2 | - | TGTGCCAGCAGCGCCACTAGCGGGGGCTACGAGCAGTACTTC | CASSATSGGYEQYF
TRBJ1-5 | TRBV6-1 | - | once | TGTGCCAGCAGTGAAGCGCAGGGTAGGAGCAATCAGCCCCAGCATTTT | CASSEAQGRSNQPQHF
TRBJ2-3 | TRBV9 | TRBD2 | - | TGTGCCAGCAGCGTATCCGGCGGGGGGTTCACAGATACGCAGTATTTT | CASSVSGGGFTDTQYF
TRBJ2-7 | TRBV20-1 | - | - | TGCAGTGCTATTGACAGGACCTTTCCCTACGAGCAGTACTTC | CSAIDRTFPYEQYF